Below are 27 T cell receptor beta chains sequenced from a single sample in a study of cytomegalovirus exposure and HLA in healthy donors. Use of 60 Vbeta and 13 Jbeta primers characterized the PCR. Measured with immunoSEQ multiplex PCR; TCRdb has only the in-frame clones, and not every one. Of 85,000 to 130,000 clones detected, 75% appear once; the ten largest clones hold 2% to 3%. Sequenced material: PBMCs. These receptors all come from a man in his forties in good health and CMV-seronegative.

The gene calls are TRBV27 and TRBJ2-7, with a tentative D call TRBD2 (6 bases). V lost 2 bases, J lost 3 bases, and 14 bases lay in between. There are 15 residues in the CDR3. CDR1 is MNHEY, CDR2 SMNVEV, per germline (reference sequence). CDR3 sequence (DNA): TGTGCCAGCAGTTTAGTGGGGGGAAGCGGCTACGAGCAGTACTTC. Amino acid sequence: CASSLVGGSGYEQYF.

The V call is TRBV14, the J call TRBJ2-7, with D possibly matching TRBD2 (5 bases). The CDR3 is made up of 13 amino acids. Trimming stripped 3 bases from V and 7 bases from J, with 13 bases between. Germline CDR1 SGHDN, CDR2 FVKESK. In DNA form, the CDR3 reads TGTGCCAGCAGCCATGCGGGTCGAGGAGAGCAGTACTTC. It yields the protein CASSHAGRGEQYF.

This chain's CDR3 is CSYQGPETQYF. CDR3 coding DNA: TGCAGTTACCAGGGTCCGGAGACCCAGTACTTC. This chain links TRBV20-1 with TRBJ2-5; D is possibly TRBD1 (5 bases). V shed 8 bases and J shed 5 bases, with 12 bases lying between them. Per germline, CDR1 DFQATT and CDR2 SNEGSKA (reference sequence). This CDR3 has 11 amino acids.

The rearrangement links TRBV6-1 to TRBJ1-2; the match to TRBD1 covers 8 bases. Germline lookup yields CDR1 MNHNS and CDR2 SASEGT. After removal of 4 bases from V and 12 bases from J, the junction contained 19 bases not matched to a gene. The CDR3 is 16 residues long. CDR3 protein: CASSGTGTQSPGGHTF. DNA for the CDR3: TGTGCCAGCAGTGGCACCGGGACGCAATCTCCAGGGGGCCACACCTTC.

CDR3 loop: CASSLRASGRGEQYF. The CDR3 coding sequence is TGTGCCAGCAGCTTAAGGGCTAGCGGCAGGGGCGAGCAGTACTTC. This sequence joins TRBV5-4 and TRBJ2-7; D might be TRBD2 (7 bases). The CDR3 is made up of 15 amino acids. Trimming left V 2 bases short and J 6 bases short, with 18 bases between. Germline V gene lookup returns CDR1 SGHNT and CDR2 YYREEE (reference sequence).

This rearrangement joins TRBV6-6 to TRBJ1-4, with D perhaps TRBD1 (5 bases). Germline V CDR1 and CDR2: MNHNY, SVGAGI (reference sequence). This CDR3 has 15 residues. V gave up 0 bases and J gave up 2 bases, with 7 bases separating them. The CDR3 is CASSYSPGTNEKLFF. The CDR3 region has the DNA TGTGCCAGCAGTTACTCGCCAGGGACTAATGAAAAACTGTTTTTT.

The CDR3 DNA sequence: TGCAGCGTTGAAAGGGGGCGGGGAGGCTACACCTTC. It specifies CSVERGRGGYTF. The chain employs TRBV29-1 and TRBJ1-2; 7 positions agree with TRBD1. This CDR3 region has 12 residues. Germline CDR1 SQVTM, CDR2 ANQGSEA. V gave up 2 bases and J gave up 8 bases; unmatched junction bases: 5.

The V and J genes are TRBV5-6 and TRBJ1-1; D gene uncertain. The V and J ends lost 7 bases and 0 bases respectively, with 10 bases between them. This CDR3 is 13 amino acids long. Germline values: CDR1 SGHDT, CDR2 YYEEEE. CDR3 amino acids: CASGGLLNTEAFF. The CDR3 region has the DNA TGTGCCAGCGGAGGGCTATTGAACACTGAAGCTTTCTTT.

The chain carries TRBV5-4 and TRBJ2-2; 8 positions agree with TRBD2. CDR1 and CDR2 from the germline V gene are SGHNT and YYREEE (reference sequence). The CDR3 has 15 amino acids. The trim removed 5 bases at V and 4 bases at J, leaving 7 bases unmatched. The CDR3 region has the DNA TGTGCCAGCAGTCCTAGCGGGCGGCCCACCGGGGAGCTGTTTTTT. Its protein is CASSPSGRPTGELFF. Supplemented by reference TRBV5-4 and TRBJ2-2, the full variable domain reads ETGVTQSPTHLIKTRGQQVTLRCSSQSGHNTVSWYQQALGQGPQFIFQYYREEENGRGNFPPRFSGLQFPNYSSELNVNALELDDSALYLCASSPSGRPTGELFFGEGSRLTVL.

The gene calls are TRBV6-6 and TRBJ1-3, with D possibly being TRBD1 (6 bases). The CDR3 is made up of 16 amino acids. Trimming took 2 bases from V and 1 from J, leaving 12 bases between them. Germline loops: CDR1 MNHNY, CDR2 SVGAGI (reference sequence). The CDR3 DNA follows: TGTGCCAGCAGTTACGGATTACAGGGTTCTGGAAACACCATATATTTT. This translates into CASSYGLQGSGNTIYF.

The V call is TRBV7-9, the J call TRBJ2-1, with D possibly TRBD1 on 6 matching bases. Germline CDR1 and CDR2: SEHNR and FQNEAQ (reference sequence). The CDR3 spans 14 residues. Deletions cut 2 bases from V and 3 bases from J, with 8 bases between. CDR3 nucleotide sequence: TGTGCCAGCAGCTTAACCAGGGGCTACAATGAGCAGTTCTTC. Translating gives CASSLTRGYNEQFF. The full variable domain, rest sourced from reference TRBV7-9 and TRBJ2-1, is DTGVSQNPRHKITKRGQNVTFRCDPISEHNRLYWYRQTLGQGPEFLTYFQNEAQLEKSRLLSDRFSAERPKGSFSTLEIQRTEQGDSAMYLCASSLTRGYNEQFFGPGTRLTVL.

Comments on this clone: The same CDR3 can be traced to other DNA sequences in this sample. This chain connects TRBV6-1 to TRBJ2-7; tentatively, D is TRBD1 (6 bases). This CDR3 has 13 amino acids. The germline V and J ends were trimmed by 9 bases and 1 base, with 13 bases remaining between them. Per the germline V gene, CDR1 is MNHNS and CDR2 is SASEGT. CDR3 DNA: TGTGCCAGTACGACTACAGGGTCCTACGAGCAGTACTTC. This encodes CASTTTGSYEQYF.

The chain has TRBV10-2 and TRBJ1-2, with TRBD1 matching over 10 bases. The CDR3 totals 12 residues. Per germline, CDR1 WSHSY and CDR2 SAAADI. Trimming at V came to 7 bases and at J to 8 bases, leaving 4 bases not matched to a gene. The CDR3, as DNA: TGCGCCAGCACCCGGACAGGGGGAGGCTACACCTTC. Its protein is CASTRTGGGYTF.

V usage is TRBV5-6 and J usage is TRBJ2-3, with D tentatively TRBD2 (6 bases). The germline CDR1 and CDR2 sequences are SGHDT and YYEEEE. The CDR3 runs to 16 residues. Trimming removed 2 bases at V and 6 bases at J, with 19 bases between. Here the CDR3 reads CASSLGFGGPTDTQYF. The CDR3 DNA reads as TGTGCCAGCAGCTTAGGTTTCGGGGGTCCGACGGATACGCAGTATTTT. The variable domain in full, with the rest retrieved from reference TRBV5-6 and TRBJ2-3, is DAGVTQSPTHLIKTRGQQVTLRCSPKSGHDTVSWYQQALGQGPQFIFQYYEEEERQRGNFPDRFSGHQFPNYSSELNVNALLLGDSALYLCASSLGFGGPTDTQYFGPGTRLTVL.

This chain's CDR3 is CASSQVRGGWGDTQYF. In DNA, the CDR3 is TGTGCCAGCAGCCAAGTGCGGGGGGGCTGGGGAGATACGCAGTATTTT. The chain combines TRBV5-4 with TRBJ2-3, with TRBD2 matching over 9 bases. Losses at the gene ends were 4 bases for V and 5 bases for J; bases not matched to a gene: 11. There are 16 residues in the CDR3. The germline V gene has CDR1 SGHNT and CDR2 YYREEE (reference sequence).

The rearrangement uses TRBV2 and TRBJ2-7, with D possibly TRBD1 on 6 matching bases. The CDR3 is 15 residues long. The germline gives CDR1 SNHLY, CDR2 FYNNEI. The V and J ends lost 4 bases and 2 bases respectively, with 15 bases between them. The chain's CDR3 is CASSVGRGLTYEQYF. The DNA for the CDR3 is TGTGCCAGCAGTGTCGGCAGGGGCTTGACCTACGAGCAGTACTTC.

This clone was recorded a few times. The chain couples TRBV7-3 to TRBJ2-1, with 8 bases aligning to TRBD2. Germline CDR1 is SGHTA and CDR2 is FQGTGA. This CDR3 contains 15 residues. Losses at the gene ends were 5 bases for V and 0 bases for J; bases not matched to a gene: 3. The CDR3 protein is CASSETSGSYNEQFF. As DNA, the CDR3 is TGTGCCAGCAGCGAAACTAGCGGCTCCTACAATGAGCAGTTCTTC.

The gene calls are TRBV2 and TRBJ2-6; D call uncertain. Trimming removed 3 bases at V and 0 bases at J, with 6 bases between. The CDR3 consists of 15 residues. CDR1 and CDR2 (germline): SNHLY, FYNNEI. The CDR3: CASSDLRSGANVLTF. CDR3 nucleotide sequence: TGTGCCAGCAGTGACTTGCGCTCTGGGGCCAACGTCCTGACTTTC.

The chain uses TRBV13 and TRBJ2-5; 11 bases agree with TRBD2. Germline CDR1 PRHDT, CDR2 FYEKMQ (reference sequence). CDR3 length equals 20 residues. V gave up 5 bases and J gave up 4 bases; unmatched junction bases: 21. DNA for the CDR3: TGTGCCAGCAGCCCCCCAGAGGGGGAGCTAGCGGGGGGCTCGTCAGAGACCCAGTACTTC. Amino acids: CASSPPEGELAGGSSETQYF.

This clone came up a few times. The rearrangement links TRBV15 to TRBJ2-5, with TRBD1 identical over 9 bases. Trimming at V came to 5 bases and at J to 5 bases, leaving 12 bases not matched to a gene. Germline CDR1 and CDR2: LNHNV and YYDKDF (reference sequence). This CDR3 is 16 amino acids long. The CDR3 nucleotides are TGTGCCACCAGCGGGGACAGGGTCTCAATACAGGAGACCCAGTACTTC. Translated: CATSGDRVSIQETQYF.

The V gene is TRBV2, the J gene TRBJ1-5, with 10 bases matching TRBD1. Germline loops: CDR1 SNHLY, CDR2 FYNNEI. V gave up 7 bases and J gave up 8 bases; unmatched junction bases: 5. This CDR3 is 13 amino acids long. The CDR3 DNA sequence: TGTGCCAGCAAGACAGGGGGCTGGGAGCCCCAGCATTTT. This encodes CASKTGGWEPQHF. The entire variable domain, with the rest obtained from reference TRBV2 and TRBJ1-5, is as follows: EPEVTQTPSHQVTQMGQEVILRCVPISNHLYFYWYRQILGQKVEFLVSFYNNEISEKSEIFDDQFSVERPDGSNFTLKIRSTKLEDSAMYFCASKTGGWEPQHFGDGTRLSIL.

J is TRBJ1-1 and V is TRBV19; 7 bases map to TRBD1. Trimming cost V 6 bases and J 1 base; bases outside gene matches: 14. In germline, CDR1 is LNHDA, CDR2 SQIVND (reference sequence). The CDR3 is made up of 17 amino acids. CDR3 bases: TGTGCCAGTAGACCGAACTGGGGACAGAAACAGAACACTGAAGCTTTCTTT. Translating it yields CASRPNWGQKQNTEAFF.

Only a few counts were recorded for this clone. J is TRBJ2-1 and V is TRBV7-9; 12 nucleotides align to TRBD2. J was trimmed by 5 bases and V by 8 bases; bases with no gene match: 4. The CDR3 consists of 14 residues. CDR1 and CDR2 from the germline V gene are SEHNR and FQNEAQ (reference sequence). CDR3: CASGLAGGHNEQFF. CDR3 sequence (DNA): TGTGCCAGCGGGCTAGCGGGGGGGCACAATGAGCAGTTCTTC.

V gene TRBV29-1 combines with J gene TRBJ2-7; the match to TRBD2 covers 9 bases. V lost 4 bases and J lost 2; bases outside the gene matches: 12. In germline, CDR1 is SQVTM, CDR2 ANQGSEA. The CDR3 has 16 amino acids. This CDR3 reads CSVGPNLAGRTYEQYF. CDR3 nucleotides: TGCAGCGTTGGACCGAATCTAGCGGGGCGAACCTACGAGCAGTACTTC.

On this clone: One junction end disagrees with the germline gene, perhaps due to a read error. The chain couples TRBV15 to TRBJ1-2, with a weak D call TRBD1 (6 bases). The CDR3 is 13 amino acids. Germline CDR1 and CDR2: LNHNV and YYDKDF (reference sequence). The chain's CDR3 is CANSGGQFPGYTF. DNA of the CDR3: TGTGCCAACAGCGGCGGACAGTTCCCGGGCTACACCTTC.

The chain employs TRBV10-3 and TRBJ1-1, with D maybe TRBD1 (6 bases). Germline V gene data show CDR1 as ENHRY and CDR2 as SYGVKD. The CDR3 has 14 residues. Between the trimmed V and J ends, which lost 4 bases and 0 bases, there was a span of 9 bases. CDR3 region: CAISGQDLNTEAFF. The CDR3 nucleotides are TGTGCCATCAGTGGACAGGACTTGAACACTGAAGCTTTCTTT.

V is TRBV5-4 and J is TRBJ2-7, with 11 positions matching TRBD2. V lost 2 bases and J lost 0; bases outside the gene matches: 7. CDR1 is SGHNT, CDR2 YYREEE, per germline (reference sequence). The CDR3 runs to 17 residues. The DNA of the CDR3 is TGTGCCAGCAGCTTAGGGCTAGCGGGGGGTAGCTCCTACGAGCAGTACTTC. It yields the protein CASSLGLAGGSSYEQYF.